This entry features one T cell receptor (beta chain) sequence. Before they entered the study, exposed participants had met a COVID-19 case within 2 weeks. TCRdb keeps only in-frame clones here, not all; method: immunoSEQ multiplex PCR. The data contain approximately 260,000 clones, roughly 84% of them seen just once; the ten biggest clones take up roughly 6.7%. CDR1 and CDR2 from the germline V gene are SGDLS and YYNGEE. The CDR3 runs to 14 residues. V lost 3 bases and J lost 4; bases outside the gene matches: 2. This sample is drawn from a study of blood T cell repertoires in COVID-19. Across the study: The United States, Italy and Spain supplied acute and convalescent COVID-19 samples. The analysed material was cDNA or gDNA that came from T cells, B-cell-depleted T cells, or PBMCs.

This TCR came from a woman in her forties or fifties who had been exposed to COVID-19. V is TRBV9 and J is TRBJ1-4; 8 nucleotides agree with TRBD1. Sequencing was carried out using PBMCs or T cells enriched from blood (not recorded which). The CDR3 DNA sequence: TGTGCCAGCAGCGCCGACAGGGGTAATGAAAAACTGTTTTTT. It encodes CASSADRGNEKLFF.